This T cell receptor (beta chain) is drawn from a study of breast tumors, draining lymph nodes, adjacent tissues. J lost 0 bases, V lost 2 bases, and 12 bases had no gene match. The CDR3 runs 18 residues. In germline, CDR1 is MNHNY, CDR2 SVGAGI (reference sequence). TCRdb fed the multiplex PCR reads into MiXCR, producing one record per CDR3 protein. Of about 140,000 distinct CDR3 sequences in the sample, less than 35% are singletons; the top ten hold about 2.3%. Breast cancer patients provided tissue from their axillary draining lymph nodes. Sequenced input: axillary lymph node tissue. V usage is TRBV6-6 and J usage is TRBJ1-1, with 7 positions matching TRBD1. The sequence was obtained from a female donor with breast cancer. Some clones in this sample may be carry-over from other donors' samples. The CDR3 reads CASSYGADRGQVNTEAFF. Written as DNA, the CDR3 is TGTGCCAGCAGTTACGGGGCAGATCGAGGACAGGTGAACACTGAAGCTTTCTTT.